This T cell receptor (beta chain) was sequenced during a study of cytomegalovirus exposure and HLA in healthy donors. At the level of the study: Caucasian-associated ancestry cluster membership applied to about four fifths of approximately 420 genotyped donors. Study results and limitations: The study carried out a later analysis of TCR beta sequences. It associated 15,000 to 20,000 of them with specific HLA alleles at a false discovery rate of 0.05.

PCR involved 60 Vbeta and 13 Jbeta primers. The protocol was immunoSEQ multiplex PCR, while the TCRdb copy is restricted to in-frame clones and leaves out a portion. The sample includes about 94,000 clones, around 82% seen only once; the top ten take approximately 0.83%. Regarding this clone: Its antigen is currently unknown.

The V end was cut by 4 bases, the J end by 1 base, with 10 bases between. In germline, CDR1 is PRHDT, CDR2 FYEKMQ (reference sequence). The CDR3 sequence is 14 residues long. The sample consisted of PBMCs. This TCR derives from a woman aged 60-75 years in good health and CMV-seronegative. The rearrangement uses TRBV13 and TRBJ2-5, with a tentative D call TRBD2 (6 bases). The CDR3: CASSSRTIQETQYF. The CDR3 nucleotides are TGTGCCAGCAGCTCCCGGACTATCCAAGAGACCCAGTACTTC.